The rows below give T cell receptor beta chains drawn from one sample of a study of blood T cells in healthy people across ages. TCRdb used MiXCR to reprocess the 5' RACE reads, holding one entry per CDR3 protein. The repertoire has under 1,000,000 distinct CDR3 sequences, 35% to 40% of them found once; the top ten carry over 10%. Sequencing was done on a sample of blood. These receptors all come from a man aged 18 to 30 in good health. Each CDR3 is given with its conserved first and last residue. Each record gives: clone size, V gene, D gene, J gene, CDR3 protein, CDR3 DNA. The D gene is left open where the match is weak. The size entry is marked missing in some rows and otherwise reads once, few, many or a size class.

clone_size: many; v_call: TRBV27; d_call: -; j_call: TRBJ2-1; cdr3_aa: CASSFSRGSYNEQFF; cdr3_nt: TGTGCCAGCAGTTTTTCCAGGGGCTCCTACAATGAGCAGTTCTTC
clone_size: -; v_call: TRBV3-1; d_call: -; j_call: TRBJ2-3; cdr3_aa: CASSQDRDSRTDTQYF; cdr3_nt: TGTGCCAGCAGCCAAGATCGTGACAGCCGCACAGATACGCAGTATTTT
clone_size: few; v_call: TRBV5-5; d_call: -; j_call: TRBJ1-1; cdr3_aa: CASSVGPPTGGTEAFF; cdr3_nt: TGTGCCAGCAGCGTGGGCCCGCCGACGGGCGGCACTGAAGCTTTCTTT
clone_size: -; v_call: TRBV12-3/TRBV12-4; d_call: -; j_call: TRBJ1-2; cdr3_aa: CASSPRGYFYGYTF; cdr3_nt: TGTGCCAGCAGTCCCCGGGGTTACTTCTATGGCTACACCTTC
clone_size: few; v_call: TRBV4-3; d_call: -; j_call: TRBJ1-2; cdr3_aa: CASSPQDSPNYGYTF; cdr3_nt: TGCGCCAGCAGCCCTCAGGACAGCCCAAACTATGGCTACACCTTC
clone_size: few; v_call: TRBV6-6; d_call: -; j_call: TRBJ2-1; cdr3_aa: CASSRVDNEQFF; cdr3_nt: TGTGCCAGCAGCAGGGTGGATAATGAGCAGTTCTTC
clone_size: -; v_call: TRBV2; d_call: -; j_call: TRBJ2-7; cdr3_aa: CASTIGPSYEQYF; cdr3_nt: TGTGCCAGCACTATCGGTCCTTCCTACGAGCAGTACTTC
clone_size: -; v_call: TRBV7-2; d_call: -; j_call: TRBJ1-3; cdr3_aa: CASSLSGESSGNTIYF; cdr3_nt: TGTGCCAGCAGCTTATCAGGCGAGAGCTCTGGAAACACCATATATTTT
clone_size: -; v_call: TRBV6-1; d_call: TRBD2; j_call: TRBJ2-7; cdr3_aa: CASQEGTSGSNEQYF; cdr3_nt: TGTGCCAGCCAAGAAGGGACTAGCGGGAGTAACGAGCAGTACTTC
clone_size: many; v_call: TRBV12-3/TRBV12-4; d_call: TRBD1; j_call: TRBJ1-6; cdr3_aa: CASSPPGQDYSYNSPLHF; cdr3_nt: TGTGCCAGCAGCCCACCGGGACAGGATTACTCCTATAATTCACCCCTCCACTTT
clone_size: -; v_call: TRBV12-3/TRBV12-4; d_call: TRBD1; j_call: TRBJ2-3; cdr3_aa: CASSRGQGFTDTQYF; cdr3_nt: TGTGCCAGCAGTCGGGGACAGGGTTTCACAGATACGCAGTATTTT
clone_size: -; v_call: TRBV29-1; d_call: -; j_call: TRBJ2-3; cdr3_aa: CSAGQGPDTQYF; cdr3_nt: TGCAGCGCTGGGCAGGGACCAGATACGCAGTATTTT
clone_size: few; v_call: TRBV5-1; d_call: -; j_call: TRBJ2-2; cdr3_aa: CASSLPTGELFF; cdr3_nt: TGCGCCAGCAGCTTGCCAACCGGGGAGCTGTTTTTT